Given below is one T cell receptor beta chain in context. Its cognate antigen is unknown. The data were obtained in a study of cytomegalovirus exposure and HLA in healthy donors. Overall study results and limits: Association of approximately 16,000 TCR beta sequences with HLA alleles was found at 0.05 false discovery rate in a later analysis. Sequencing had likely introduced a cluster of highly shared sequence variants as an artifact. Being productive about 87% or about 30% of the time was typical of most TCR beta V segments in an earlier analysis.

Each donor was nominally healthy when sampled (though unrecorded immune exposures were likely). The primer mix had 60 Vbeta and 13 Jbeta primers. TCRdb's table, derived via immunoSEQ multiplex PCR, lists solely in-frame clones and lacks some. The profile shows some 130,000 clones, over 50% of them singletons. Looked up from germline, CDR1 is SGHRS and CDR2 is YFSETQ. With 5 bases clipped from V and 3 bases from J, the junction kept 5 bases outside the gene matches. The CDR3 has 14 residues. The sequencing sample was made of PBMCs. V and J are TRBV5-1 and TRBJ1-1; TRBD1 aligns across 9 bases. The clonotype originates from a human donor in good health. The CDR3 DNA is TGCGCCAGCAGACCCCGGACAGGGGACACTGAAGCTTTCTTT. Protein product: CASRPRTGDTEAFF.